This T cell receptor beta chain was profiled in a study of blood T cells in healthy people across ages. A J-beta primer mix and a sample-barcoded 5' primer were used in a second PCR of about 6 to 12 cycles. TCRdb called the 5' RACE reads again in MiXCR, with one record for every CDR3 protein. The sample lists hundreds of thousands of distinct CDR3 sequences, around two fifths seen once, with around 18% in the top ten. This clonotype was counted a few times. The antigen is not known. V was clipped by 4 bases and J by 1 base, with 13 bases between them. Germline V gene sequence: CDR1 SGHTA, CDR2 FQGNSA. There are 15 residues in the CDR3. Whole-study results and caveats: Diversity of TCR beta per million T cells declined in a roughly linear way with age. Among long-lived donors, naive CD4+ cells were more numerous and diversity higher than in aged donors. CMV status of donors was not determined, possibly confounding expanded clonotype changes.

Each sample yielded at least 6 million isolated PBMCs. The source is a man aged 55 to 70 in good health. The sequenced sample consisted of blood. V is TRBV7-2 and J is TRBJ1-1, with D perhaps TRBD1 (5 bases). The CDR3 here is CASSSEFRANTEAFF. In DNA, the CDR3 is TGTGCCAGCAGCTCAGAGTTCAGGGCGAACACTGAAGCTTTCTTT.